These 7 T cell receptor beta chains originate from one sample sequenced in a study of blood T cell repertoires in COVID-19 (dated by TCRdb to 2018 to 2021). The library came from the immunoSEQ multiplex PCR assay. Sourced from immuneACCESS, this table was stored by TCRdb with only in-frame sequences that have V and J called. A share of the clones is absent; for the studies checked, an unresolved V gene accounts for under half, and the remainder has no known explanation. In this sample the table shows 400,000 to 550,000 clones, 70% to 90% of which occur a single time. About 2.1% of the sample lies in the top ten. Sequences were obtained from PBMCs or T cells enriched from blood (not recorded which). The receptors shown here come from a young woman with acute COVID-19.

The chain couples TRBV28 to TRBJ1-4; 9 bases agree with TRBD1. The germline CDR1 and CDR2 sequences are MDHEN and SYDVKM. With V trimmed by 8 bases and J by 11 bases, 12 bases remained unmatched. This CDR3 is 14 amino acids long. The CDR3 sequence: CASSGQGYNGKLFF. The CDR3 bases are TGTGCCAGCTCGGGACAGGGCTATAATGGGAAACTGTTTTTT.

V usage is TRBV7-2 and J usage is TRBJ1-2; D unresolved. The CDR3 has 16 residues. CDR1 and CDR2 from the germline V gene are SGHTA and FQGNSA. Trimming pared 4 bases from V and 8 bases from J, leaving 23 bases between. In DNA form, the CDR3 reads TGTGCCAGCAGCTCCACCCCAACACGGCTAGTGTTGGGCTACACCTTC. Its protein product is CASSSTPTRLVLGYTF.

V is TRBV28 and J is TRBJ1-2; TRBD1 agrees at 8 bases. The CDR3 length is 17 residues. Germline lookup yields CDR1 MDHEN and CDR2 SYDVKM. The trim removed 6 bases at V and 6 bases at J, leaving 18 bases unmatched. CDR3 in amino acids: CASRKHRDRSSGNGYTF. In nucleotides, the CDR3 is TGTGCCAGCAGAAAACACCGGGACAGGAGTTCTGGAAATGGCTACACCTTC.

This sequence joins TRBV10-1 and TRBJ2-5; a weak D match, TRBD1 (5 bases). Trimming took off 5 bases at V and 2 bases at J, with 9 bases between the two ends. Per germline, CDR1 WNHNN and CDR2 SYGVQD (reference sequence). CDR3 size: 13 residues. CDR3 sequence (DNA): TGCGCCAGCAGTAGGGGTCATCAAGAGACCCAGTACTTC. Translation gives CASSRGHQETQYF.

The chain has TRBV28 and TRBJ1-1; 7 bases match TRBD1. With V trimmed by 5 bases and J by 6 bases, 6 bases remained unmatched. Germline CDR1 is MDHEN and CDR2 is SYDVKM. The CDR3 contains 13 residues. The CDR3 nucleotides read TGTGCCAGCAGTCTCAACAGGGGCGCTGAAGCTTTCTTT. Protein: CASSLNRGAEAFF.

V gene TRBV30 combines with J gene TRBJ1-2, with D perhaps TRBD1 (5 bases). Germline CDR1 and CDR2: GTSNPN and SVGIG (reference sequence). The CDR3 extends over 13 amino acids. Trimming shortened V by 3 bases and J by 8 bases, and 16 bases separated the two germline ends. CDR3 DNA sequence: TGTGCCTGGAGAAAGGGGCAGGTGGACGGCTACACCTTC. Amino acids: CAWRKGQVDGYTF.

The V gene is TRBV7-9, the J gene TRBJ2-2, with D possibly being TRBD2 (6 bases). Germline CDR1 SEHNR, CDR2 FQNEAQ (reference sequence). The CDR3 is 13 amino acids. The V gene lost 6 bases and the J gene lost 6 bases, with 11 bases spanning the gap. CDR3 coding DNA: TGTGCCAGCAGACACGGGGGAGCCGGGGAGCTGTTTTTT. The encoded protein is CASRHGGAGELFF.